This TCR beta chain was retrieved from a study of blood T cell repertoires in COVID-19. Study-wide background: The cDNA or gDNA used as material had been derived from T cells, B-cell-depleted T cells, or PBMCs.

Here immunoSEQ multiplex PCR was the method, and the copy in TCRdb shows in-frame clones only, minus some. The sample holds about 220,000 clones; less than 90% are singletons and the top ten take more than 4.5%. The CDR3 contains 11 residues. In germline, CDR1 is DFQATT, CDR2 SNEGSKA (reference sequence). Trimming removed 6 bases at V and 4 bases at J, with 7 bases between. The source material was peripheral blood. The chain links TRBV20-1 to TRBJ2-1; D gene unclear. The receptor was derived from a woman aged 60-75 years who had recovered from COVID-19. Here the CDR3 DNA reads TGCAGTGCGGCCTCTTACAATGAGCAGTTCTTC. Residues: CSAASYNEQFF.